The clone carrying this T cell receptor beta chain occurred many times. Its antigen is not identified. The data were taken from a study of regulatory T cells in long-lasting Graves disease. Study-wide results and caveats: The study found TRBV28, TRBJ1-2 and TRBJ2-5 favored in persistent disease.

Noted time point: newly diagnosed GD, antithyroid drugs for less than 3 months. Extracted PBMC RNA gave rise to the TCR library. Construction of TCR beta libraries relied on iRepertoire HTBI primers and on Arm-PCR targeting CDR3 regions. TCRdb called the multiplex PCR reads again in MiXCR, with one record for every CDR3 protein. The sample has about 470,000 distinct CDR3 sequences; 15% are singletons. The germline gives CDR1 MNHNS, CDR2 SASEGT. V dropped 4 bases and J dropped 2 bases, with 11 bases sitting between them. CDR3 size: 15 residues. Another study also made use of these data, one on T cells in Graves' hyperthyroidism and ophthalmopathy. As that report states: Most thyroid clonotypes expanded above 0.001 were also detected in blood.

This clonotype was obtained from a woman between 25 and 40 years old with Graves disease. The chain recombines TRBV6-1 with TRBJ1-4, with unresolved D. The specimen was peripheral blood mononuclear cells (PBMCs), collected at new diagnosis, from a patient treated with antithyroid drugs. The CDR3 protein is CASSAVGKTNEKLFF. The CDR3 bases are TGTGCCAGCAGTGCGGTAGGGAAGACTAATGAAAAACTGTTTTTT.